This is a list of T cell receptor beta chains from one sample in a study of blood T cell repertoires in COVID-19. Data came from immunoSEQ multiplex PCR; TCRdb stores just in-frame clones and leaves some out. Seen here are tens of thousands of clones, around 92% observed once, and the top ten hold roughly 8.1%. The sequencing sample was made of peripheral blood. All receptors derive from a human donor in a cohort sampled during active COVID-19. CDR3s include the opening cysteine and the closing phenylalanine or tryptophan. The D gene is left open where the match is weak. For some rows the clone size is stated as once, few or many, or as a class when expanded; others skip it.

j_call	clone_size	d_call	v_call	cdr3_aa	cdr3_nt
TRBJ1-1	.	TRBD1	TRBV5-4	CASSLGQGAYTEAFF	TGTGCCAGCAGCTTGGGCCAGGGGGCCTACACTGAAGCTTTCTTT
TRBJ1-2	.	TRBD1	TRBV24-1	CATSDLRDSTSYGYTF	TGTGCCACCAGTGATTTGCGGGACAGTACAAGCTATGGCTACACCTTC
TRBJ2-3	.	TRBD2	TRBV30	CAWSGVAGTSTDTQYF	TGTGCCTGGAGTGGAGTAGCGGGGACTAGCACAGATACGCAGTATTTT
TRBJ1-2	.	.	TRBV7-9	CASSLQGRGYTF	TGTGCCAGCAGCTTACAGGGAAGGGGCTACACCTTC
TRBJ1-1	once	.	TRBV19	CASSVGTKWTEAFF	TGTGCCAGTAGTGTCGGGACAAAGTGGACTGAAGCTTTCTTT
TRBJ1-3	.	.	TRBV5-1	CASRYGTHSGNTIYF	TGCGCCAGCAGATACGGGACACACTCTGGAAACACCATATATTTT
TRBJ1-5	few	.	TRBV27	CASSLTYPRGRGDNQPQHF	TGTGCCAGCAGTTTAACATACCCACGGGGCAGGGGCGACAATCAGCCCCAGCATTTT
TRBJ2-3	.	TRBD1	TRBV9	CASSLMGQASDTQYF	TGTGCCAGCAGCCTTATGGGACAGGCTTCAGATACGCAGTATTTT
TRBJ1-3	.	TRBD1	TRBV7-3	CASSLMGQAGNTIYF	TGTGCCAGCAGCTTAATGGGACAGGCTGGAAACACCATATATTTT
TRBJ2-1	many	TRBD2	TRBV6-2/TRBV6-3	CASSYEASGGALNEQFF	TGTGCCAGCAGTTACGAAGCTAGCGGGGGGGCGTTAAATGAGCAGTTCTTC
TRBJ1-6	.	.	TRBV4-1	CASSQERAETNSPLHF	TGCGCCAGCAGCCAAGAGAGGGCGGAAACCAATTCACCCCTCCACTTT
TRBJ2-1	.	TRBD2	TRBV19	CASSPIMWEGNEQFF	TGTGCCAGTAGTCCGATAATGTGGGAGGGAAATGAGCAGTTCTTC
TRBJ2-1	.	TRBD2	TRBV29-1	CSAEGLAGANEQFF	TGCAGCGCCGAGGGACTAGCGGGGGCCAATGAGCAGTTCTTC
TRBJ2-7	once	TRBD2	TRBV7-2	CASSLGLASYEQYF	TGTGCCAGCAGCTTAGGACTAGCGTCATACGAGCAGTACTTC
TRBJ2-7	.	.	TRBV11-2	CASSPTRVREQYF	TGTGCCAGCAGCCCAACGAGGGTTCGCGAGCAGTACTTC
TRBJ2-7	.	.	TRBV5-1	CASSFLTGRYEQYF	TGCGCCAGCAGCTTTTTGACTGGTCGCTACGAGCAGTACTTC
TRBJ1-2	.	TRBD1	TRBV7-2	CASSEDRVDGYTF	TGTGCCAGCAGCGAGGACAGGGTCGACGGCTACACCTTC
TRBJ2-5	.	.	TRBV19	CASSIGGQIYQETQYF	TGTGCCAGTAGTATAGGAGGGCAGATCTACCAAGAGACCCAGTACTTC
TRBJ1-4	.	TRBD1	TRBV5-1	CASSLGRGRGEKLFF	TGCGCCAGCAGCTTGGGCAGGGGGCGCGGTGAAAAACTGTTTTTT
TRBJ2-5	.	TRBD2	TRBV15	CATSREAGATETQYF	TGTGCCACCAGCAGAGAAGCGGGAGCTACGGAGACCCAGTACTTC
TRBJ2-4	.	.	TRBV9	CASSVGGAGANIQYF	TGTGCCAGCAGCGTAGGGGGAGCGGGCGCGAACATTCAGTACTTC
TRBJ2-7	.	.	TRBV9	CASSVGQALYEQYF	TGTGCCAGCAGCGTAGGTCAGGCCCTCTACGAGCAGTACTTC
TRBJ2-5	.	TRBD1	TRBV6-5	CASFDRALQETQYF	TGTGCCAGCTTCGACAGGGCCCTTCAAGAGACCCAGTACTTC
TRBJ1-1	.	.	TRBV10-2	CASSQVQGTEAFF	TGCGCCAGCAGTCAAGTACAGGGCACTGAAGCTTTCTTT
TRBJ2-7	.	TRBD1	TRBV30	CAWREWTGGYEQYF	TGTGCCTGGAGAGAATGGACAGGGGGCTACGAGCAGTACTTC
TRBJ2-7	few	TRBD2	TRBV5-4	CASSSRLAGKEQYF	TGTGCCAGCAGCTCCCGACTAGCGGGAAAAGAGCAGTACTTC
TRBJ1-2	.	.	TRBV5-1	CASSLEQYGYTF	TGCGCCAGCAGCTTGGAGCAATATGGCTACACCTTC
TRBJ1-2	.	TRBD1	TRBV7-9	CASSLNRGDYGYTF	TGTGCCAGCAGCTTAAACAGGGGGGACTATGGCTACACCTTC
TRBJ1-2	few	TRBD1	TRBV5-4	CASSPGQGADGYTF	TGTGCCAGCAGCCCGGGACAGGGGGCGGACGGCTACACCTTC
TRBJ2-7	.	.	TRBV7-9	CASSIPGTSIYEQYF	TGTGCCAGCAGCATCCCCGGGACTTCAATCTACGAGCAGTACTTC
TRBJ1-5	.	.	TRBV7-2	CASSPMSRGAHQPQHF	TGTGCCAGCAGCCCCATGTCCCGGGGGGCGCATCAGCCCCAGCATTTT
TRBJ2-7	.	TRBD2	TRBV3-1/TRBV3-2	CASSQDGAGEQYF	TGTGCCAGCAGCCAAGACGGAGCGGGAGAGCAGTACTTC